Included here is one T cell receptor (beta chain) sequence, with context. Its specificity is unknown. The source of the sample is a study of CD8 T cells in ankylosing spondylitis. The study's findings and limits: Researchers reportedly found disease-linked clones significantly enriched in matched ankylosing spondylitis synovial fluid. CD8+ disease-linked clones were present at relatively low frequencies in blood. Made up of 7 to 9 highly homologous variants, a TCR beta motif appeared characteristic of ankylosing spondylitis blood. Prior literature has documented some motif variants in synovial fluid and blood from reactive arthritis.

Quantitative 5'-RACE was performed with molecular barcodes, and it yielded the TCR beta libraries. TCRdb analysed the 5' RACE reads with MiXCR anew, one entry per CDR3 protein. Of some 840,000 distinct CDR3 sequences detected, about an eighth appear once; the ten largest clones hold just over 0.5%. The specimen sequenced was blood, either unsorted or a sorted T cell fraction (not recorded which). The sequence came from a male donor with ankylosing spondylitis.

The CDR3 sequence is CASSYIGARGQLFF. The CDR3, as DNA: TGTGCCAGCAGTTACATCGGGGCCCGAGGGCAGCTGTTTTTT. The chain joins TRBV6-5 to TRBJ2-2, with D tentatively TRBD1 or TRBD2 (5 bases each). CDR1 MNHEY and CDR2 SVGAGI come from the germline V gene. Trimming took 2 bases from V and 12 from J, leaving 16 bases between them. The CDR3 spans 14 residues.